Below are 27 T cell receptor beta chains sequenced from a single sample in a study of OX40 agonist ivuxolimab in advanced cancers. Generated by immunoSEQ multiplex PCR, the TCRdb table keeps only in-frame clones and is missing some. The table lists about 69,000 clones, about 88% of them singletons. The source was CD4+ or CD8+ T cells sorted from blood, collected in a trial of the OX40 agonist ivuxolimab. Receptor source: an adult with an advanced solid tumor such as melanoma, head and neck, liver or kidney cancer.

The J gene is TRBJ1-1, the V gene TRBV4-2; a weak D match, TRBD1 (5 bases). V lost 3 bases and J 11 bases, leaving 13 bases between the germline ends. The CDR3 runs 12 residues. Germline V lookup: CDR1 LGHNA, CDR2 YNFKEQ. The CDR3 is CASSQDLQGAFF. DNA for the CDR3: TGTGCCAGCAGCCAGGACCTCCAGGGTGCTTTCTTT.

The chain recombines TRBV6-5 with TRBJ2-6; unclear D gene. Trimming removed 2 bases at V and 4 bases at J, with 6 bases between. This CDR3 is built from 14 residues. Germline lookup yields CDR1 MNHEY and CDR2 SVGAGI. The CDR3 region has the DNA TGTGCCAGCAGTTACGGGCCCGGGGCCAACGTCCTGACTTTC. Translation gives CASSYGPGANVLTF.

The genes are TRBV30 and TRBJ1-4, with D hard to call. This CDR3 contains 14 residues. Deletions cut 0 bases from V and 8 bases from J, with 13 bases between. Germline CDR1 and CDR2: GTSNPN and SVGIG (reference sequence). The CDR3 coding sequence is TGTGCCTGGAGTGTTTTGGGTGGGGAAGAAAAACTGTTTTTT. It encodes CAWSVLGGEEKLFF. Using reference TRBV30 and TRBJ1-4 for the parts outside the CDR3, the full variable domain is SQTIHQWPATLVQPVGSPLSLECTVEGTSNPNLYWYRQAAGRGLQLLFYSVGIGQISSEVPQNLSASRPQDRQFILSSKKLLLSDSGFYLCAWSVLGGEEKLFFGSGTQLSVL.

This clone was detected only once. V usage is TRBV19 and J usage is TRBJ1-2, with 7 positions matching TRBD1. Germline CDR1 is LNHDA and CDR2 is SQIVND (reference sequence). This CDR3 contains 14 residues. The ends lost 3 bases at V and 5 bases at J; junction bases unmatched: 6. CDR3 amino acids: CASSIDGTVYGYTF. In DNA, the CDR3 is TGTGCCAGTAGTATTGACGGGACAGTATATGGCTACACCTTC.

This clone occurred once. The J gene is TRBJ2-7, the V gene TRBV6-5; possibly TRBD2 for D (5 bases). Germline V lookup: CDR1 MNHEY, CDR2 SVGAGI. Trimming pared 7 bases from V and 3 bases from J, leaving 16 bases between. The CDR3 contains 14 residues. The CDR3 region has the DNA TGTGCCAGCAAACCGGGCCCGGGAATCTACGAGCAGTACTTC. This gives the protein CASKPGPGIYEQYF.

Only one count was recorded for this clone. The V and J genes are TRBV5-1 and TRBJ2-5; D not certain. Per the germline V gene, CDR1 is SGHRS and CDR2 is YFSETQ. This CDR3 comprises 11 residues. V dropped 3 bases and J dropped 5 bases, with 5 bases sitting between them. Here the CDR3 reads CASSSTETQYF. The CDR3 coding sequence is TGCGCCAGCAGCTCCACGGAGACCCAGTACTTC.

The gene calls are TRBV27 and TRBJ1-4; D uncertain. In germline, CDR1 is MNHEY, CDR2 SMNVEV (reference sequence). V was cut by 6 bases and J by 5 bases, with 13 bases left in between. The CDR3 extends over 14 amino acids. The DNA for the CDR3 is TGTGCCAGCAGGACCGGGAGAGGAAATGAAAAACTGTTTTTT. Its translation: CASRTGRGNEKLFF.

In DNA form, the CDR3 reads TGCGCCAGCAGCCTTGAGGCGAGCTCTGGAAACACCATATATTTT. Its protein product is CASSLEASSGNTIYF. V is TRBV5-1 and J is TRBJ1-3; D gene unclear. In germline, CDR1 is SGHRS, CDR2 YFSETQ. Trimming cost V 4 bases and J 0 bases, with 11 bases left between them. The CDR3 totals 15 residues. The full variable domain, its missing parts supplied by reference TRBV5-1 and TRBJ1-3, is KAGVTQTPRYLIKTRGQQVTLSCSPISGHRSVSWYQQTPGQGLQFLFEYFSETQRNKGNFPGRFSGRQFSNSRSEMNVSTLELGDSALYLCASSLEASSGNTIYFGEGSWLTVV.

For the CDR3, the DNA is TGTGCCAGCAGCTCGTCCAGGGGGCCGAGCAATGAGCAGTTCTTC. It codes for CASSSSRGPSNEQFF. The chain carries TRBV11-3 and TRBJ2-1; 8 bases are a match to TRBD1. Looked up from germline, CDR1 is SGHNT and CDR2 is YENEEA. The V gene end was trimmed by 4 bases and the J gene end by 6 bases; junction bases not matched to a gene: 8. The CDR3 sequence is 15 residues long.

CDR3 sequence reads: CASSAGSSYNEQFF. For the CDR3, the DNA is TGTGCCAGCAGTGCTGGGAGCTCCTACAATGAGCAGTTCTTC. This sequence joins TRBV2 and TRBJ2-1; TRBD2 is a possible D gene (5 bases). Germline V gene data show CDR1 as SNHLY and CDR2 as FYNNEI. This CDR3 is 14 amino acids long. Trimming removed 4 bases at V and 0 bases at J, with 7 bases between.

The V and J genes are TRBV18 and TRBJ2-3; 14 bases are shared with TRBD2. Germline lookup yields CDR1 KGHSH and CDR2 LQKENI. Trimming took 1 base from V and 4 from J; bases not matched to a gene: 10. There are 19 residues in the CDR3. DNA for the CDR3: TGTGCCAGCTCACCACGGGGGACTAGCGGGAGTCTCATCGCAGATACGCAGTATTTT. Its protein is CASSPRGTSGSLIADTQYF.

This sequence joins TRBV5-6 and TRBJ1-4; D uncertain. Germline lookup yields CDR1 SGHDT and CDR2 YYEEEE. This CDR3 has 13 amino acids. V was clipped by 4 bases and J by 8 bases, with 12 bases between them. The CDR3 nucleotides read TGTGCCAGCAGCCCCCCCGCGGTCGAAAAACTGTTTTTT. It encodes CASSPPAVEKLFF.

The V call is TRBV18, the J call TRBJ2-3; D perhaps matches TRBD2 (5 bases). CDR1 and CDR2 from the germline V gene are KGHSH and LQKENI. V lost 3 bases, J lost 0 bases, and 10 bases lay in between. This CDR3 spans 15 amino acids. The CDR3 here is CASSPTKPSTDTQYF. CDR3 bases: TGTGCCAGCTCACCGACTAAACCTAGCACAGATACGCAGTATTTT.

The rearrangement links TRBV5-1 to TRBJ2-3, with 11 positions matching TRBD1. Trimming at V came to 2 bases and at J to 6 bases, leaving 5 bases not matched to a gene. The V gene's germline CDR1 is SGHRS and CDR2 YFSETQ. CDR3 length equals 15 residues. Written as DNA, the CDR3 is TGCGCCAGCAGCTTCGGACAGGGGGCGCCGGATACGCAGTATTTT. The encoded protein is CASSFGQGAPDTQYF.

The chain carries TRBV4-3 and TRBJ2-7; 10 nucleotides align to TRBD1. Germline CDR1 reads LGHNA; CDR2 reads YSLEER. With V trimmed by 0 bases and J by 5 bases, 13 bases remained unmatched. The CDR3 sequence is 18 residues long. The DNA of the CDR3 is TGCGCCAGCAGCCAAGATACGATTAGGGACAGGGGTTTCCACGAGCAGTACTTC. It yields the protein CASSQDTIRDRGFHEQYF.

The chain employs TRBV19 and TRBJ2-3; D might be TRBD2 (7 bases). Germline lookup yields CDR1 LNHDA and CDR2 SQIVND (reference sequence). The CDR3 sequence is 17 residues long. V lost 3 bases to trimming and J lost 2 bases, with 18 bases between them. The CDR3 DNA sequence: TGTGCCAGTAGTATTCCCTACGGGGGGCGGGTCACAGATACGCAGTATTTT. Its translation is CASSIPYGGRVTDTQYF. Looking up the rest from reference TRBV19 and TRBJ2-3 gives the full variable domain: DGGITQSPKYLFRKEGQNVTLSCEQNLNHDAMYWYRQDPGQGLRLIYYSQIVNDFQKGDIAEGYSVSREKKESFPLTVTSAQKNPTAFYLCASSIPYGGRVTDTQYFGPGTRLTVL.

A few counts support this clone. The rearrangement uses TRBV29-1 and TRBJ2-5; D tentatively fits TRBD1 or TRBD2 (5 bases each). The V end was cut by 5 bases, the J end by 5 bases, with 12 bases between. Germline CDR1 and CDR2: SQVTM and ANQGSEA. This CDR3 has 12 amino acids. CDR3 residues: CSVWGSGETQYF. The CDR3 DNA reads as TGCAGCGTTTGGGGGAGTGGGGAGACCCAGTACTTC.

The chain uses TRBV7-9 and TRBJ2-1; TRBD2 matches at 9 bases. The CDR3 is 17 amino acids. Germline V gene data show CDR1 as SEHNR and CDR2 as FQNEAQ (reference sequence). V lost 5 bases and J lost 3; bases outside the gene matches: 11. This CDR3 reads CASSPPARLAVYNEQFF. The CDR3 DNA sequence: TGTGCCAGCAGCCCACCCGCCAGACTAGCGGTCTACAATGAGCAGTTCTTC.

This sequence joins TRBV4-3 and TRBJ1-3; 11 bases match TRBD1. The CDR3 runs to 20 residues. CDR1 is LGHNA and CDR2 is YSLEER in the germline V gene. V lost 0 bases and J lost 0; bases outside the gene matches: 10. CDR3 sequence (DNA): TGCGCCAGCAGCCAAGATAACAGGAGGACAGGGGGCGCCTCTGGAAACACCATATATTTT. It yields the protein CASSQDNRRTGGASGNTIYF.

V usage is TRBV28 and J usage is TRBJ1-5; 8 bases fit TRBD1. This CDR3 has 13 amino acids. The V gene end was trimmed by 8 bases and the J gene end by 7 bases; junction bases not matched to a gene: 7. Germline V CDR1 and CDR2: MDHEN, SYDVKM. The CDR3 coding sequence is TGTGCCAGCCAGCAGGGGGCAGGGCAGCCCCAGCATTTT. It yields the protein CASQQGAGQPQHF.

The V call is TRBV30, the J call TRBJ2-7, with 7 bases lining up with TRBD2. The germline gives CDR1 GTSNPN, CDR2 SVGIG (reference sequence). The CDR3 is 13 residues long. With 4 bases clipped from V and 3 bases from J, the junction kept 6 bases outside the gene matches. The CDR3 DNA sequence: TGTGCCTGGAAGGGCGGGAGACGCTACGAGCAGTACTTC. Translating gives CAWKGGRRYEQYF.

V usage is TRBV4-1 and J usage is TRBJ2-5; the D gene could be TRBD1 or TRBD2 (6 bases each). CDR1 MGHRA and CDR2 YSYEKL come from the germline V gene. Trimming took off 4 bases at V and 4 bases at J, with 25 bases between the two ends. CDR3 length: 18 residues. CDR3 bases: TGCGCCAGCAGCCGCTCTGGGGGGCGGGGCCCCGGGGGAGAGACCCAGTACTTC. Amino acid sequence: CASSRSGGRGPGGETQYF.

There are a few counts of this clone. The chain uses TRBV2 and TRBJ1-1; 10 bases align to TRBD1. J gave up 5 bases and V 4 bases, and 13 bases lay outside the gene matches. Per the germline V gene, CDR1 is SNHLY and CDR2 is FYNNEI. This CDR3 region has 17 residues. The CDR3 DNA sequence: TGTGCCAGCAGTGGGTCGGGACAGGGGTTCGGGGGAACTGAAGCTTTCTTT. It codes for CASSGSGQGFGGTEAFF.

This clone was seen only a few times. Here the CDR3 reads CASSNLPGTPSPGNEQFF. The CDR3 nucleotides are TGTGCCAGCAGCAACCTCCCCGGGACTCCCAGCCCGGGAAATGAGCAGTTCTTC. This chain links TRBV5-6 with TRBJ2-1; maybe TRBD2 (6 bases). The CDR3 loop spans 18 amino acids. The germline gives CDR1 SGHDT, CDR2 YYEEEE. The V gene lost 4 bases and the J gene lost 7 bases, with 27 bases spanning the gap. Together with reference TRBV5-6 and TRBJ2-1, the CDR3 gives the full variable domain: DAGVTQSPTHLIKTRGQQVTLRCSPKSGHDTVSWYQQALGQGPQFIFQYYEEEERQRGNFPDRFSGHQFPNYSSELNVNALLLGDSALYLCASSNLPGTPSPGNEQFFGPGTRLTVL.

This chain connects TRBV10-3 to TRBJ1-1; no reliable D call. Germline V lookup: CDR1 ENHRY, CDR2 SYGVKD. Trimming left V 4 bases short and J 1 base short, with 4 bases between. The CDR3 contains 12 residues. Here the CDR3 reads CAISAKNTEAFF. The CDR3 DNA reads as TGTGCCATCAGTGCAAAGAACACTGAAGCTTTCTTT.

The rearrangement links TRBV5-1 to TRBJ2-3; possible D gene TRBD1, 5 bases. This CDR3 is built from 16 residues. Trimming took 0 bases from V and 0 from J, leaving 11 bases between them. CDR1 is SGHRS, CDR2 YFSETQ, per germline. The CDR3, as DNA: TGCGCCAGCAGCTTGGAGGGGCGAACTAGCACAGATACGCAGTATTTT. This codes for CASSLEGRTSTDTQYF.

V usage is TRBV6-4 and J usage is TRBJ2-1; D is ambiguous. Deletions cut 8 bases from V and 6 bases from J, with 14 bases between. Germline loops: CDR1 MRHNA, CDR2 SNTAGT. The CDR3 totals 13 residues. The CDR3 reads CASALLDGNEQFF. The CDR3 coding sequence is TGTGCCAGCGCCCTACTGGACGGCAATGAGCAGTTCTTC.